What follows are 30 T cell receptor beta chains derived from one specimen sequenced in a study of T cells in women clearing cervical HPV infection. The table came from immunoSEQ multiplex PCR; TCRdb's copy has only in-frame clones and leaves some out. This sample's clone table lists 31,000 or so clones. Material for sequencing was blood buffy coat. The receptors come from a woman aged 18-69 years with a cervical HPV16 infection that either progressed to CIN3+ or cleared (not recorded which).

On this clone itself: The CDR3 is cut off 3 residues early in the read; its end comes from the germline J gene. V gene TRBV20-1 combines with J gene TRBJ2-3; a possible D gene is TRBD2 (5 bases). Trimming cost V 8 bases and J 2 bases, with 17 bases left between them. This CDR3 region has 14 residues. In germline, CDR1 is DFQATT, CDR2 SNEGSKA (reference sequence). The sequenced part of the CDR3 DNA is TGCAGTTCCACGGGCCGGGGTTCCACAGATACG. Its protein product is CSSTGRGSTDT. Given in full, the CDR3 is CSSTGRGSTDTQYF.

The CDR3 bases that were read are TGCGCCAGCAGCTTCCGACTAGCGGGAGGCCGGGGTGAG. It is translated as CASSFRLAGGRGE. The CDR3, in full, reads CASSFRLAGGRGEQFF. The chain has TRBV5-1 and TRBJ2-1, with TRBD2 matching over 13 bases. The read ends 3 residues before the CDR3 terminus; that terminus is restored from the germline J gene. CDR1 SGHRS and CDR2 YFSETQ come from the germline V gene. CDR3 length: 16 amino acids. The V gene end was trimmed by 2 bases and the J gene end by 9 bases; junction bases not matched to a gene: 8.

Notes on this clone: From the germline J gene comes the end of the CDR3, since the read stops 3 residues before it. The chain has TRBV29-1 and TRBJ2-1; weak D call: TRBD2 (6 bases). Trimming removed 3 bases from V and 5 bases from J, with 11 bases in between. Germline lookup yields CDR1 SQVTM and CDR2 ANQGSEA. The CDR3 extends over 13 amino acids. Incomplete CDR3 DNA: TGCAGCGTTGATCCTAGCGCCCACAATGAG. Residues: CSVDPSAHNE. The whole CDR3 region reads CSVDPSAHNEQFF.

About this clone: The read ends 3 residues early relative to the CDR3; the germline J gene fills the gap. The rearrangement joins TRBV2 to TRBJ2-3; 12 bases match TRBD1. The CDR3 is 16 residues long. Losses at the gene ends were 6 bases for V and 4 bases for J; bases not matched to a gene: 8. In germline, CDR1 is SNHLY, CDR2 FYNNEI. The CDR3 region is CASRGDRGRPPDTQYF. The sequenced CDR3 bases are TGTGCCAGCAGGGGGGACAGGGGGCGCCCCCCAGATACG.

CDR3 bases read: TGCGCCAGCAGCGAACAGCGGGGACACAATGAG. Translated, it gives CASSEQRGHNE. The full-length CDR3 reads as CASSEQRGHNEQFF. The J gene is TRBJ2-1, the V gene TRBV10-2; 7 bases are a match to TRBD2. The CDR3 end falls 3 residues outside the read, so it is completed with the germline J gene. The CDR3 contains 14 residues. Germline V lookup: CDR1 WSHSY, CDR2 SAAADI. J was trimmed by 5 bases and V by 6 bases; bases with no gene match: 7.

In the case of this clone: Read data end 3 residues before the CDR3 end; the end is taken from the germline J gene. V is TRBV11-2 and J is TRBJ1-1; D call uncertain. The CDR3 sequence is 14 residues long. CDR1 and CDR2 from the germline V gene are SGHAT and FQNNGV. Trimming took off 5 bases at V and 0 bases at J, with 10 bases between the two ends. CDR3 sequence: CASSPTRVNTEAFF. Incomplete CDR3 DNA: TGTGCCAGCAGCCCCACGCGGGTGAACACTGAA. The complete variable domain, with remaining parts taken from reference TRBV11-2 and TRBJ1-1, reads EAGVAQSPRYKIIEKRQSVAFWCNPISGHATLYWYQQILGQGPKLLIQFQNNGVVDDSQLPKDRFSAERLKGVDSTLKIQPAKLEDSAVYLCASSPTRVNTEAFFGQGTRLTVV.

As for this clone: The read stops 3 residues short of the end of the CDR3; the missing end is completed from the germline J gene. J is TRBJ1-5 and V is TRBV20-1, with 7 bases matching TRBD1. V shed 3 bases and J 6 bases; nucleotides not matched to a gene: 11. This CDR3 contains 15 residues. Germline CDR1 and CDR2: DFQATT and SNEGSKA (reference sequence). CDR3: CSARGLEGAGQPQHF. CDR3 bases read: TGCAGTGCTAGGGGACTGGAGGGGGCGGGTCAGCCC.

A note on this clone: The CDR3 extends 3 residues past the end of the read, so its final part is completed from the germline J gene. This rearrangement joins TRBV14 to TRBJ1-2; D may be TRBD1 (6 bases). The CDR3 covers 13 residues. CDR1 is SGHDN, CDR2 FVKESK, per germline. V was pared by 8 bases and J by 5 bases, with 15 bases between. Here the CDR3 reads CASAGARSYGYTF. CDR3 DNA (partial): TGTGCCAGCGCGGGGGCTAGGTCGTATGGC.

A word on this clone: The read comes to an end 3 residues before the CDR3 does, leaving the germline J gene to fill in the end. This chain links TRBV7-9 with TRBJ1-1; no clear D gene. V lost 1 base, J lost 1 base, and 10 bases lay in between. The CDR3 runs to 15 residues. Germline lookup yields CDR1 SEHNR and CDR2 FQNEAQ (reference sequence). The CDR3 sequence: CASSLGRAENTEAFF. Partial CDR3 DNA: TGTGCCAGCAGCTTAGGGAGGGCTGAGAACACTGAA.

As to this clone: The read falls 3 residues short of the CDR3 end, and the missing part is taken from the germline J gene. The V gene is TRBV7-8, the J gene TRBJ2-2; D is undetermined. The CDR3 runs to 13 residues. Trimming shortened V by 5 bases and J by 4 bases, and 8 bases separated the two germline ends. Per germline, CDR1 SGHVS and CDR2 FQNEAQ. The CDR3 is CASSPYSTGELFF. CDR3 DNA, as far as it was read: TGTGCCAGCAGCCCTTATTCCACCGGGGAG.

About this clone: The read stops 3 residues short of the end of the CDR3; the missing end is completed from the germline J gene. The chain links TRBV6-2 or TRBV6-3 to TRBJ2-7; 8 bases are shared with TRBD2. V shed 2 bases and J 3 bases; nucleotides not matched to a gene: 3. This CDR3 contains 14 residues. Germline V gives CDR1 MNHEY, CDR2 SVGEGT. The part of the CDR3 DNA that was read is TGTGCCAGCAGTTACATCAGCGGGAGCTACGAG. It yields the protein CASSYISGSYE. The complete CDR3 sequence is CASSYISGSYEQYF.

Concerning this clone: The CDR3 end falls 3 residues outside the read, so it is completed with the germline J gene. The chain recombines TRBV2 with TRBJ2-1, with D tentatively TRBD1 (5 bases). The V end lost 8 bases, the J end lost 7 bases, and 12 bases lay between the germline ends. This CDR3 is 12 amino acids long. From germline, CDR1 is SNHLY and CDR2 FYNNEI. This CDR3 reads CASGPGLNEQFF. The part of the CDR3 DNA that was read is TGTGCCAGCGGACCAGGGTTGAATGAG.

For this clone: The read comes to an end 3 residues before the CDR3 does, leaving the germline J gene to fill in the end. The genes are TRBV2 and TRBJ1-5, with D unclear. Trimming pared 5 bases from V and 5 bases from J, leaving 10 bases between. CDR3 length equals 13 residues. Germline CDR1 reads SNHLY; CDR2 reads FYNNEI. CDR3 region: CASSPTFDQPQHF. Incomplete CDR3 DNA: TGTGCCAGCAGTCCGACATTTGATCAGCCC.

About this clone itself: One junction end does not reproduce the germline sequence, and a read error may be involved. The same CDR3 arises from other DNA sequences in this sample as well. CDR3: CASSWDRGPGNTIYF. CDR3 bases read: TGTGCCAGCAGTTGGGACAGGGGGCCTGGAAACACG. The genes are TRBV5-4 and TRBJ1-3; 12 nucleotides match TRBD1. The missing CDR3 end, 3 residues past where the read stops, is filled in from the germline J gene. The germline gives CDR1 SGHNT, CDR2 YYREEE (reference sequence). CDR3 size: 15 residues. Based on the CDR3 plus reference TRBV5-4 and TRBJ1-3, the full variable domain is ETGVTQSPTHLIKTRGQQVTLRCSSQSGHNTVSWYQQALGQGPQFIFQYYREEENGRGNFPPRFSGLQFPNYSSELNVNALELDDSALYLCASSWDRGPGNTIYFGEGSWLTVV.

About this clone: The read finishes 3 residues shy of the CDR3 end, and the germline J gene is used to complete it. The V and J genes are TRBV5-1 and TRBJ2-1; D might be TRBD2 (5 bases). The CDR3 runs to 13 residues. Trimming took 9 bases from V and 3 from J, leaving 13 bases between them. In germline, CDR1 is SGHRS, CDR2 YFSETQ. CDR3 DNA (partial): TGCGCCACCCAAGCGGACCTCTACAATGAG. Residues: CATQADLYNE. The entire CDR3 sequence reads CATQADLYNEQFF.

This chain's CDR3 is CSASGRLAYEQYF. The sequenced part of the CDR3 DNA is TGCAGTGCTAGCGGCAGGTTAGCCTACGAG. The chain couples TRBV20-1 to TRBJ2-7; D remains unclear. The read finishes 3 residues shy of the CDR3 end, and the germline J gene is used to complete it. The CDR3 extends over 13 amino acids. V was trimmed by 3 bases and J by 2 bases, leaving 11 bases between them. In germline, CDR1 is DFQATT, CDR2 SNEGSKA (reference sequence).

As regards this clone: The observed sequence ends 3 residues before the CDR3 terminus, with the missing tail filled in from the germline J gene. This rearrangement joins TRBV6-1 to TRBJ2-2; D might be TRBD2 (6 bases). The length of the CDR3 is 15 residues. CDR1 and CDR2 from the germline V gene are MNHNS and SASEGT. CDR3 bases read: TGTGCCAGCAGTGTCACCGGGACTTTGGGGGAAAAG. As protein: CASSVTGTLGEK. Given in full, the CDR3 is CASSVTGTLGEKLFF.

On this clone itself: Read sequence stops 3 residues before the CDR3 end, and the germline J gene provides the missing end. The V gene is TRBV7-8, the J gene TRBJ2-5, with D tentatively TRBD1 (6 bases). From germline, CDR1 is SGHVS and CDR2 FQNEAQ. This CDR3 has 13 residues. V was clipped by 6 bases and J by 3 bases, with 11 bases between them. The sequenced part of the CDR3 DNA is TGTGCCAGCAGGAAGTGGACAGAAGAGACC. This gives the protein CASRKWTEET. The complete CDR3 sequence is CASRKWTEETQYF.

Remarks on this clone: The read is 3 residues too short to cover the CDR3 end, so that end is filled in from the germline J gene. V usage is TRBV5-1 and J usage is TRBJ1-1; the D gene is possibly TRBD1 (6 bases). The CDR3 has 15 amino acids. V was clipped by 0 bases and J by 1 base, with 10 bases between them. Germline lookup yields CDR1 SGHRS and CDR2 YFSETQ. CDR3 sequence reads: CASSLVGTSNTEAFF. CDR3 bases read: TGCGCCAGCAGCTTGGTTGGGACATCGAACACTGAA.

Concerning this clone: The sequenced fragment ends 3 residues before the CDR3 boundary, so the rest is inferred from the germline J gene. V and J are TRBV20-1 and TRBJ2-7; weak D call: TRBD2 (7 bases). Germline V CDR1 and CDR2: DFQATT, SNEGSKA (reference sequence). This CDR3 region has 14 residues. The V end was cut by 3 bases, the J end by 3 bases, with 15 bases between. CDR3 DNA, as far as it was read: TGCAGTGCTAGGGGGGGGCTAGCGGACTACGAG. Amino acids: CSARGGLADYE. The entire CDR3 protein is CSARGGLADYEQYF.

In the case of this clone: Other DNA sequences within the sample encode an identical CDR3. The sequenced CDR3 bases are TGTGCCAGCTCCCACTCTTCCGGAGCCAGGAGAACTGGAAACACC. It translates to CASSHSSGARRTGNT. The whole CDR3 region reads CASSHSSGARRTGNTIYF. The chain is built from TRBV18 and TRBJ1-3; D is unclear. The read finishes 3 residues shy of the CDR3 end, and the germline J gene is used to complete it. V lost 6 bases, J lost 2 bases, and 23 bases lay in between. The CDR3 is made up of 18 amino acids. The germline V gene encodes CDR1 KGHSH and CDR2 LQKENI.

Comment on this clone: Read data end 3 residues before the CDR3 end; the end is taken from the germline J gene. This rearrangement joins TRBV20-1 to TRBJ1-2, with D possibly being TRBD1 (5 bases). The V gene lost 0 bases and the J gene lost 4 bases, with 9 bases spanning the gap. The CDR3 covers 13 residues. The germline gives CDR1 DFQATT, CDR2 SNEGSKA (reference sequence). The CDR3: CSARDEGSYGYTF. The CDR3 DNA, read in part, is TGCAGTGCTAGAGACGAGGGGTCCTATGGC.

Details on this clone: The observed sequence ends 3 residues before the CDR3 terminus, with the missing tail filled in from the germline J gene. The chain is built from TRBV5-6 and TRBJ2-7; TRBD2 aligns across 11 bases. Trimming cost V 4 bases and J 0 bases; bases outside gene matches: 3. CDR1 and CDR2 (germline): SGHDT, YYEEEE. This CDR3 spans 15 amino acids. CDR3 region: CASSLGLAVSYEQYF. The sequenced CDR3 bases are TGTGCCAGCAGCCTGGGACTAGCGGTCTCCTACGAG.

As regards this clone: Coverage ceases 3 residues before the CDR3 finishes, and the germline J gene fills in the end. The chain links TRBV11-2 to TRBJ1-1; D unclear. CDR1 and CDR2 (germline): SGHAT, FQNNGV. Trimming left V 1 base short and J 0 bases short, with 9 bases between. CDR3 length: 15 residues. CDR3 DNA (partial): TGTGCCAGCAGCTTAGGAGCATATATGAACACTGAA. It codes for CASSLGAYMNTE. The whole CDR3 sequence is CASSLGAYMNTEAFF.

The CDR3 sequence is CASSLGRGETQYF. CDR3 DNA (partial): TGTGCCAGCAGTTTAGGCAGGGGAGAGACC. This chain links TRBV12-3 or TRBV12-4 with TRBJ2-5; D is perhaps TRBD1 (6 bases). The sequenced fragment ends 3 residues before the CDR3 boundary, so the rest is inferred from the germline J gene. Deletions cut 1 base from V and 4 bases from J, with 7 bases between. The CDR3 consists of 13 residues.

Concerning this clone itself: The read halts 3 residues ahead of the CDR3 end, with the missing end drawn from the germline J gene. The V gene is TRBV6-2 or TRBV6-3, the J gene TRBJ2-2; 9 bases line up with TRBD2. V shed 2 bases, J shed 7 bases, and the junction held 5 bases outside the gene matches. Germline V lookup: CDR1 MNHEY, CDR2 SVGEGT. This CDR3 is 15 amino acids long. Partial CDR3 DNA: TGTGCCAGCAGTTACGCGGCGGGAGGGAACGGGGAG. Translation: CASSYAAGGNGE. The entire CDR3 protein is CASSYAAGGNGELFF.

This clone is identified as medium-sized from frequency. The read ends 3 residues shy of where the CDR3 ends; the end is completed using the germline J gene. The rearrangement uses TRBV18 and TRBJ2-4; maybe TRBD2 (6 bases). V was cut by 3 bases and J by 3 bases, with 9 bases left in between. The CDR3 spans 14 residues. Germline V gives CDR1 KGHSH, CDR2 LQKENI. The covered CDR3 bases are TGTGCCAGCTCACCCATGGGGGGCAAAAACATT. Protein: CASSPMGGKNI. The whole CDR3 sequence is CASSPMGGKNIQYF.

As regards this clone: The read ends 3 residues before the CDR3 terminus; that terminus is restored from the germline J gene. The chain employs TRBV30 and TRBJ2-3, with 10 bases matching TRBD2. The CDR3 covers 16 residues. Germline assignment: CDR1 GTSNPN and CDR2 SVGIG (reference sequence). The sequenced CDR3 bases are TGTGCCTGGAGTGCCACAGGTAGCGGGAGGTATGAGACG. Amino acids: CAWSATGSGRYET. The whole CDR3 sequence reads CAWSATGSGRYETQYF.

Concerning this clone itself: The sequence runs out 3 residues before the end of the CDR3; the remainder is reconstructed from the germline J gene. The chain joins TRBV5-4 to TRBJ2-7; 7 positions match TRBD2. The germline CDR1 and CDR2 sequences are SGHNT and YYREEE (reference sequence). This CDR3 spans 14 amino acids. V gave up 0 bases and J gave up 2 bases; unmatched junction bases: 2. CDR3 protein: CASSLGAGAYEQYF. CDR3 DNA (partial): TGTGCCAGCAGCTTGGGTGCGGGAGCCTACGAG. The whole variable domain, filled in from reference TRBV5-4 and TRBJ2-7, reads ETGVTQSPTHLIKTRGQQVTLRCSSQSGHNTVSWYQQALGQGPQFIFQYYREEENGRGNFPPRFSGLQFPNYSSELNVNALELDDSALYLCASSLGAGAYEQYFGPGTRLTVT.

For this clone: The missing CDR3 end, 3 residues past where the read stops, is filled in from the germline J gene. This chain uses TRBV7-3 with TRBJ2-3; 8 bases fit TRBD1. The V gene end was trimmed by 5 bases and the J gene end by 6 bases; junction bases not matched to a gene: 4. Germline lookup yields CDR1 SGHTA and CDR2 FQGTGA. The CDR3 is 13 residues long. The DNA read from the CDR3 is TGTGCCAGCAGCCACACAGGGGGTGATACG. Residues: CASSHTGGDT. The CDR3 in its entirety is CASSHTGGDTQYF.